The 16 T cell receptor beta chains given below trace back to one sample, sequenced in a study of T cells expressing NK-cell markers (dated by TCRdb to the early 2020s). Library generation was performed with 5' RACE. Data came from an Illumina HiSeq 2000. TCRdb reprocessed the reads, reporting each CDR3 protein sequence once and no DNA. This sample's listing comprises 200,000 to 300,000 distinct CDR3 sequences. The top ten hold roughly 4.2% of the sample. Source material: blood T cells: a sorted CD56 or NKG2C T cell subset, CD4+ or CD8+ T cells, or bulk PBMC T cells (not recorded which). The receptors shown here come from a woman between 18 and 69 years old in good health.

The chain employs TRBV2 and TRBJ1-1. Looked up from germline, CDR1 is SNHLY and CDR2 is FYNNEI. This CDR3 is 16 amino acids long. CDR3 sequence: CASSEVRVLMNTEAFF.

The chain has TRBV6-5 and TRBJ2-3; there is no DNA to check the TCRdb D call of TRBD2. The CDR3 sequence is 13 residues long. CDR1 MNHEY and CDR2 SVGAGI come from the germline V gene. The chain's CDR3 is CASSYERADTQYF.

The rearrangement uses TRBV6-2 or TRBV6-3 and TRBJ2-2. The CDR3 loop spans 14 amino acids. Germline V lookup: CDR1 MNHEY, CDR2 SVGEGT. CDR3 sequence: CASSRTENTGELFF.

The chain links TRBV20-1 to TRBJ1-2; TCRdb picks TRBD1, but there is no DNA to check that call. There are 15 residues in the CDR3. Per the germline V gene, CDR1 is DFQATT and CDR2 is SNEGSKA (reference sequence). The CDR3 is CSAEGIQATPYGYTF.

The V and J genes are TRBV7-8 and TRBJ2-7. The CDR3 runs to 14 residues. The germline V gene encodes CDR1 SGHVS and CDR2 FQNEAQ. The CDR3 sequence: CASSLAAGAYEQYF.

V gene TRBV5-1 combines with J gene TRBJ2-2. CDR1 is SGHRS and CDR2 is YFSETQ in the germline V gene. The CDR3 consists of 15 residues. The CDR3 sequence: CASSSRVDYTGELFF.

The CDR3 sequence: CASSHDGGRRANTEAFF. The V call is TRBV5-4, the J call TRBJ1-1; TCRdb designates TRBD1, a call that cannot be tested without DNA. The CDR3 spans 17 residues. Germline loops: CDR1 SGHNT, CDR2 YYREEE (reference sequence).

The genes are TRBV18 and TRBJ2-3. This CDR3 comprises 18 residues. CDR1 and CDR2 (germline): KGHSH, LQKENI. The CDR3 reads CASSTTTASGFSTDTQYF.

The chain couples TRBV6-2 or TRBV6-3 to TRBJ2-5; TCRdb proposes TRBD2, but this gene call is untestable without DNA. The CDR3 consists of 16 residues. Per germline, CDR1 MNHEY and CDR2 SVGEGT. The CDR3 region is CASSPILAGGQETQYF.

The chain links TRBV20-1 to TRBJ1-1; as DNA is missing, the TRBD1 call by TCRdb cannot be tested. The germline V gene encodes CDR1 DFQATT and CDR2 SNEGSKA (reference sequence). The CDR3 consists of 14 residues. CDR3 sequence reads: CSAREATGVGVAFF.

The chain couples TRBV7-3 to TRBJ2-1. This CDR3 spans 15 amino acids. The V gene's germline CDR1 is SGHTA and CDR2 FQGTGA. This CDR3 reads CASSLIHGSYNEQFF.

V and J are TRBV11-2 and TRBJ2-4; the D gene TCRdb calls, TRBD2, cannot be checked with no DNA. The CDR3 loop spans 19 amino acids. Germline loops: CDR1 SGHAT, CDR2 FQNNGV. CDR3 sequence reads: CASSLFSASGGSAKNIQYF.

The CDR3 sequence is CASSVRLSTDTQYF. The chain couples TRBV9 to TRBJ2-3. From germline, CDR1 is SGDLS and CDR2 YYNGEE. This CDR3 has 14 residues.

The V call is TRBV28, the J call TRBJ2-5. The CDR3 consists of 11 residues. Germline assignment: CDR1 MDHEN and CDR2 SYDVKM. CDR3 in amino acids: CASSDRETQYF.

CDR3 sequence: CSAASSGRTGETQYF. This chain connects TRBV20-1 to TRBJ2-5; TCRdb lists TRBD2, though no DNA is available to test this call. The germline gives CDR1 DFQATT, CDR2 SNEGSKA (reference sequence). The CDR3 is 15 amino acids.

This chain connects TRBV6-2 or TRBV6-3 to TRBJ1-5; TCRdb returns TRBD1, unconfirmable since there is no DNA. CDR1 is MNHEY, CDR2 SVGEGT, per germline. The CDR3 covers 19 residues. CDR3 region: CASSNHRQGPGYSNQPQHF.